Below, one T cell receptor beta chain is given with its context. Germline V CDR1 and CDR2: SGHRS, YFSETQ. CDR3 size: 13 residues. Trimming removed 4 bases at V and 8 bases at J, with 12 bases between. The sample is drawn from a study of blood T cell repertoires in COVID-19. The method was immunoSEQ multiplex PCR; TCRdb's version includes in-frame clones alone and lacks a portion of them. The sample carries about 15,000 clones, approximately 90% recorded once. This TCR came from a human donor in a cohort sampled during active COVID-19. This chain uses TRBV5-1 with TRBJ1-4; D is perhaps TRBD1 (6 bases). Sequenced sample: peripheral blood. This chain's CDR3 is CASSRKGEEKLFF. The CDR3 coding sequence is TGCGCCAGCAGCCGAAAGGGGGAAGAAAAACTGTTTTTT.